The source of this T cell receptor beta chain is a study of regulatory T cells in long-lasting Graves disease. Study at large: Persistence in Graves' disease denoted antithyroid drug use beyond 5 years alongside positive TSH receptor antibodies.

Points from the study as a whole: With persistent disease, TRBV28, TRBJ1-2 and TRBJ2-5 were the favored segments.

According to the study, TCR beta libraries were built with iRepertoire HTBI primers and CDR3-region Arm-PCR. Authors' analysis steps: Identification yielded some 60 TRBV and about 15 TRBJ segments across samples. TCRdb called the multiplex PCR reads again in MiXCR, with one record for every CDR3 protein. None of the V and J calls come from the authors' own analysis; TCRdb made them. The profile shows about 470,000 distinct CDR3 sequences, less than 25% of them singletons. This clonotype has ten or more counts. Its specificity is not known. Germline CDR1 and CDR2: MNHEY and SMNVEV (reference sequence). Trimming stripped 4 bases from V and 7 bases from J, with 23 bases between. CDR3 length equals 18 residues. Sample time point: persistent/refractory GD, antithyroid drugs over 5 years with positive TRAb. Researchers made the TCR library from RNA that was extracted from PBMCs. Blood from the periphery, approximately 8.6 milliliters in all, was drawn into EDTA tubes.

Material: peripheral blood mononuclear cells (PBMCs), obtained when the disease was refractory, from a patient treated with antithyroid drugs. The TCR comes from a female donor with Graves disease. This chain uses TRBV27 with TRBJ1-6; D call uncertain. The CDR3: CASSSVRAGNRGNSPLHF. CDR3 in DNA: TGTGCCAGCAGTTCGGTTCGAGCGGGGAACCGTGGGAATTCACCCCTCCACTTT.